These 26 T cell receptor beta chains were sequenced from one sample in a study of metastatic and nonmetastatic thyroid tumors. MiXCR reprocessed the PCR reads for TCRdb. Found here are tens of thousands of clones, 12% of them singletons; the top ten hold approximately 8.8%. Nobody among the patients had been given any treatment before thyroid surgery. The sample comprised tumor tissue. These receptors were collected from a female donor with papillary thyroid cancer or a benign thyroid nodule (not recorded which). Some clones in this sample may be carry-over from other donors' samples.

There are many counts of this clone. This chain connects TRBV11-3 to TRBJ1-2; 10 bases are a match to TRBD1. V shed 5 bases, J shed 4 bases, and the junction held 10 bases outside the gene matches. The germline gives CDR1 SGHNT, CDR2 YENEEA. The CDR3 sequence is 16 residues long. CDR3 bases: TGTGCCAGCAGCCGGACAGGGGGAGACTTCCCCTATGGCTACACCTTC. Its translation: CASSRTGGDFPYGYTF.

In this sample, this clone turned up many times. The V and J genes are TRBV7-3 and TRBJ1-2; TRBD1 aligns across 7 bases. CDR3 length: 15 residues. Unmatched junction bases numbered 10, after V lost 3 bases and J lost 6 bases. Germline V gene sequence: CDR1 SGHTA, CDR2 FQGTGA. CDR3 sequence: CASSFSDRVRDGYTF. CDR3 DNA: TGTGCCAGCAGCTTCTCCGACAGGGTGAGGGATGGCTACACCTTC.

This clone was found a few times. Since a much larger clone is just one base distant, this may be a read error. The gene calls are TRBV7-9 and TRBJ2-1; D gene unclear. Per germline, CDR1 SEHNR and CDR2 FQNEAQ (reference sequence). Trimming removed 5 bases from V and 9 bases from J, with 11 bases in between. The CDR3 covers 12 residues. The chain's CDR3 is CASSQWRTEQFF. In DNA, the CDR3 is TGTGCCAGCAGCCAATGGCGAACTGAGCAGTTCTTC.

The chain joins TRBV6-1 to TRBJ2-7, with D possibly matching TRBD2 (5 bases). The germline V gene encodes CDR1 MNHNS and CDR2 SASEGT. The V end was cut by 10 bases, the J end by 2 bases, with 15 bases between. The CDR3 runs 13 residues. CDR3 nucleotides: TGTGCCATCCCCGGGAAGGGTGCCTACGAGCAGTACTTC. Translation: CAIPGKGAYEQYF.

By proportion, this clone is medium-sized. The V call is TRBV20-1, the J call TRBJ2-7, with TRBD1 as a possible D gene (5 bases). Germline V gives CDR1 DFQATT, CDR2 SNEGSKA (reference sequence). The CDR3 totals 12 residues. Trimming removed 3 bases from V and 4 bases from J, with 10 bases in between. DNA of the CDR3: TGCAGTGCTAGCCAGGGTGTATACGAGCAGTACTTC. The encoded protein is CSASQGVYEQYF.

This clone occurred many times. The identical CDR3 is also encoded by other nucleotide sequences in the sample. The chain joins TRBV5-1 to TRBJ2-1; 9 bases align to TRBD2. Trimming removed 1 base from V and 7 bases from J; junction bases left unmatched: 6. CDR1 and CDR2 (germline): SGHRS, YFSETQ. This CDR3 contains 15 residues. The CDR3: CASSLLAGVYNEQFF. CDR3 coding DNA: TGCGCCAGCAGCTTGTTAGCGGGAGTGTATAATGAGCAGTTCTTC.

This clone has ten or more counts. The V gene is TRBV28, the J gene TRBJ1-2; possibly TRBD1 for D (5 bases). Germline lookup yields CDR1 MDHEN and CDR2 SYDVKM. Trimming removed 5 bases at V and 3 bases at J, with 13 bases between. The CDR3 has 14 residues. CDR3 in amino acids: CASSHRGDHYGYTF. The DNA for the CDR3 is TGTGCCAGCAGTCACCGGGGGGACCACTATGGCTACACCTTC.

The sample holds a few counts of this clone. The chain has TRBV7-2 and TRBJ2-1, with TRBD2 identical over 9 bases. The junction had 2 bases not matched to a gene; V was cut back by 0 bases and J by 2 bases. The CDR3 runs 16 residues. The V gene's germline CDR1 is SGHTA and CDR2 FQGNSA. CDR3 coding DNA: TGTGCCAGCAGCTTAGCGACTAGCGGAACCTACAATGAGCAGTTCTTC. This translates into CASSLATSGTYNEQFF.

This clone was seen repeatedly, ten times or more. J is TRBJ2-1 and V is TRBV10-2; 9 bases fit TRBD2. Trimming cost V 0 bases and J 15 bases; bases outside gene matches: 9. Germline V gives CDR1 WSHSY, CDR2 SAAADI. The CDR3 runs to 14 residues. Here the CDR3 DNA reads TGCGCCAGCAGTGAGTCAGGTAGCGGGAGTCCCCGGTTCTTC. Residues: CASSESGSGSPRFF.

There are many counts of this clone. Other DNA sequences in the same sample also yield this CDR3. The chain joins TRBV19 to TRBJ1-2; D is unresolved. This CDR3 spans 15 amino acids. Trimming cost V 3 bases and J 0 bases, with 11 bases left between them. The germline gives CDR1 LNHDA, CDR2 SQIVND (reference sequence). The CDR3 DNA is TGTGCCAGTAGTATTCGAGGGAGTTCTAACTATGGCTACACCTTC. Its protein is CASSIRGSSNYGYTF.

This clone was detected many times. V is TRBV28 and J is TRBJ2-2; D is ambiguous. V was trimmed by 2 bases and J by 0 bases, leaving 7 bases between them. The CDR3 runs to 15 residues. CDR1 is MDHEN, CDR2 SYDVKM, per germline. The CDR3 here is CASSLRAANTGELFF. In DNA form, the CDR3 reads TGTGCCAGCAGTTTACGGGCGGCGAACACCGGGGAGCTGTTTTTT.

This clone was recorded many times. V usage is TRBV20-1 and J usage is TRBJ1-6; 8 nucleotides match TRBD1. Trimming at V came to 4 bases and at J to 7 bases, leaving 3 bases not matched to a gene. Germline CDR1 DFQATT, CDR2 SNEGSKA (reference sequence). CDR3 length: 13 amino acids. CDR3 sequence: CSAIDRGNSPLHF. In DNA, the CDR3 is TGCAGTGCTATCGACAGGGGAAATTCACCCCTCCACTTT.

This clone was observed many times. V gene TRBV6-2 or TRBV6-3 combines with J gene TRBJ2-5; the D gene is possibly TRBD2 (5 bases). Trimming pared 0 bases from V and 1 base from J, leaving 9 bases between. Germline CDR1 and CDR2: MNHEY and SVGEGT. There are 15 residues in the CDR3. CDR3 residues: CASSYSATSQETQYF. CDR3 sequence (DNA): TGTGCCAGCAGTTACTCGGCCACTAGCCAAGAGACCCAGTACTTC.

In its sample, this clone was seen many times. This chain joins TRBV4-1 and TRBJ1-5; D unresolved. The ends were cut back, 4 bases at V and 0 bases at J, with 7 bases in the middle. The CDR3 spans 14 residues. Germline CDR1 MGHRA, CDR2 YSYEKL. The CDR3 nucleotides are TGCGCCAGCAGCCTTCAGATTAGCAATCAGCCCCAGCATTTT. Translating gives CASSLQISNQPQHF.

At least ten counts were recorded for this clone. The V gene is TRBV5-1, the J gene TRBJ2-7, with a weak D call TRBD2 (5 bases). The CDR3 sequence is 12 residues long. Germline V CDR1 and CDR2: SGHRS, YFSETQ. V gave up 3 bases and J gave up 4 bases, with 8 bases separating them. The CDR3 spells CASSSSKYEQYF. The CDR3 DNA is TGCGCCAGCAGCTCTAGCAAGTACGAGCAGTACTTC. The variable domain in full, with the rest retrieved from reference TRBV5-1 and TRBJ2-7, is KAGVTQTPRYLIKTRGQQVTLSCSPISGHRSVSWYQQTPGQGLQFLFEYFSETQRNKGNFPGRFSGRQFSNSRSEMNVSTLELGDSALYLCASSSSKYEQYFGPGTRLTVT.

This clone was found many times. The chain combines TRBV6-2 or TRBV6-3 with TRBJ1-3; TRBD1 matches at 7 bases. The CDR3 is 14 residues long. Germline CDR1 and CDR2: MNHEY and SVGEGT. The trim removed 2 bases at V and 2 bases at J, leaving 0 bases unmatched. The CDR3 protein is CASSYDRAGNTIYF. The CDR3, as DNA: TGTGCCAGCAGTTACGACAGGGCTGGAAACACCATATATTTT.

This clone was detected ten times or more. V and J are TRBV2 and TRBJ1-2; 10 bases are a match to TRBD1. The J segment lost 1 base and the V segment lost 10 bases, leaving 6 bases of the junction unmatched. The length of the CDR3 is 14 residues. Germline values: CDR1 SNHLY, CDR2 FYNNEI. Written as DNA, the CDR3 is TGTGCCACCTGGACAGGGGGAGGTAACTATGGCTACACCTTC. This translates into CATWTGGGNYGYTF.

This clone was seen at least ten times. The J gene is TRBJ2-2, the V gene TRBV6-1; D is perhaps TRBD2 (5 bases). Trimming pared 5 bases from V and 3 bases from J, leaving 10 bases between. Germline V gives CDR1 MNHNS, CDR2 SASEGT. The CDR3 totals 14 residues. The CDR3 region is CASSRARDTGELFF. The CDR3 DNA is TGTGCCAGCAGTCGCGCGAGGGACACCGGGGAGCTGTTTTTT.

This clone occurred many times. The chain carries TRBV6-2 or TRBV6-3 and TRBJ1-5; D uncertain. V was cut by 6 bases and J by 6 bases, with 15 bases left in between. The CDR3 has 14 residues. Germline CDR1 reads MNHEY; CDR2 reads SVGEGT. Written as DNA, the CDR3 is TGTGCCAGCAGAGGCTCGCGGTTCGTTCAGCCCCAGCATTTT. This sequence encodes CASRGSRFVQPQHF.

Points on this clone: A much larger clone differs by one base, so this may be a read error. V and J are TRBV7-6 and TRBJ2-5; D is ambiguous. CDR1 is SGHVS, CDR2 FNYEAQ, per germline. The CDR3 sequence is 13 residues long. The CDR3 here is CASSRARQKTQYF. DNA for the CDR3: TGTGCCAGCAGCCGGGCCCGCCAAAAGACCCAGTACTTC.

This clone was counted at least ten times. The chain recombines TRBV5-1 with TRBJ2-1; the match to TRBD2 covers 9 bases. The J segment lost 6 bases and the V segment lost 5 bases, leaving 12 bases of the junction unmatched. Germline values: CDR1 SGHRS, CDR2 YFSETQ. CDR3 length: 16 amino acids. For the CDR3, the DNA is TGCGCCAGCAGGCTCCCCGGCGGGAGGGCCCCCAATGAGCAGTTCTTC. This translates into CASRLPGGRAPNEQFF.

This chain joins TRBV4-2 and TRBJ2-3; unclear D gene. The CDR3 runs 16 residues. Germline V gene sequence: CDR1 LGHNA, CDR2 YNFKEQ. V lost 5 bases, J lost 6 bases, and 21 bases lay in between. The CDR3 reads CASSETPGGRADTQYF. CDR3 nucleotide sequence: TGTGCCAGCAGCGAAACCCCGGGTGGTCGGGCCGATACGCAGTATTTT.

This clone was seen many times. The chain couples TRBV2 to TRBJ2-1; perhaps TRBD2 as D (7 bases). Germline V gene data show CDR1 as SNHLY and CDR2 as FYNNEI. CDR3 length: 10 residues. Trimming took 11 bases from V and 14 from J, leaving 16 bases between them. The CDR3 nucleotides are TGTGCCGGACCGCGGGGGCTTAAGTTCTTC. Translated: CAGPRGLKFF.

Note on this clone: A much larger clone lies one base from this, so it may be a read error. The V and J genes are TRBV5-1 and TRBJ1-4, with D perhaps TRBD1 (5 bases). The CDR3 has 12 residues. Germline CDR1 is SGHRS and CDR2 is YFSETQ. Trimming removed 4 bases from V and 7 bases from J, with 8 bases in between. CDR3 loop: CASSLDIEKLFF. CDR3 in DNA: TGCGCCAGCAGCCTGGACATTGAAAAACTGTTTTTT.

This clone showed up many times. This chain connects TRBV7-2 to TRBJ2-7; no firm D call. CDR1 and CDR2 (germline): SGHTA, FQGNSA. CDR3 size: 12 residues. Trimming took off 5 bases at V and 3 bases at J, with 8 bases between the two ends. Written as DNA, the CDR3 is TGTGCCAGCAGCCCGACCATCTACGAGCAGTACTTC. This encodes CASSPTIYEQYF. The entire variable domain, with the rest obtained from reference TRBV7-2 and TRBJ2-7, is as follows: GAGVSQSPSNKVTEKGKDVELRCDPISGHTALYWYRQSLGQGLEFLIYFQGNSAPDKSGLPSDRFSAERTGGSVSTLTIQRTQQEDSAVYLCASSPTIYEQYFGPGTRLTVT.

As for this clone: The germline gene is not matched at one end of the junction; a read error may be the cause. The chain couples TRBV3-1 to TRBJ1-2; D unclear. This CDR3 has 15 amino acids. Germline V gives CDR1 LGHDT, CDR2 YNNKEL (reference sequence). The CDR3 coding sequence is TGTGCCAGCAGCCCCACTTGCGGGTCTAACTATTGCTACACCTTC. Translation gives CASSPTCGSNYCYTF.